This T cell receptor (beta chain) came from a study of shared clonotypes between healthy human individuals. Turning to the study itself: Three plates were used per donor for CD4 naive, three for CD4 memory, two for CD8 naive and one for CD8 memory. General observations from the study: Clonotypes which were not shared had lower generation probabilities than clonotypes that all four donors shared.

The naive CD8 subset, CD45RO-negative cells positively selected for CCR7, excluded terminally differentiated effector memory CD45RA+ cells. Those who donated were healthy HIV-negative adults, with no recent acute infections or vaccinations reported. CDR3 length: 13 residues. CDR1 is GTSNPN and CDR2 is SVGIG in the germline V gene (reference sequence). The germline V and J ends were trimmed by 5 bases and 2 bases, with 10 bases remaining between them. Genomic DNA per cell subset filled all wells of several immunoSEQ plates. Generated by immunoSEQ multiplex PCR, the TCRdb table keeps only in-frame clones and is missing some. The sample has about 2 million clones; 85% to 95% are singletons. Details on this clone: Its antigen is undetermined.

The source is a man between 18 and 29 years old in good health. The chain combines TRBV30 with TRBJ2-1; possible D gene TRBD2, 5 bases. Sequenced sample: naive CD8+ T cells sorted from blood. In DNA form, the CDR3 reads TGTGCCTGGGGAGTAGCGACCTACAATGAGCAGTTCTTC. Encoded protein: CAWGVATYNEQFF. Full variable domain (rest looked up from reference TRBV30 and TRBJ2-1): SQTIHQWPATLVQPVGSPLSLECTVEGTSNPNLYWYRQAAGRGLQLLFYSVGIGQISSEVPQNLSASRPQDRQFILSSKKLLLSDSGFYLCAWGVATYNEQFFGPGTRLTVL.